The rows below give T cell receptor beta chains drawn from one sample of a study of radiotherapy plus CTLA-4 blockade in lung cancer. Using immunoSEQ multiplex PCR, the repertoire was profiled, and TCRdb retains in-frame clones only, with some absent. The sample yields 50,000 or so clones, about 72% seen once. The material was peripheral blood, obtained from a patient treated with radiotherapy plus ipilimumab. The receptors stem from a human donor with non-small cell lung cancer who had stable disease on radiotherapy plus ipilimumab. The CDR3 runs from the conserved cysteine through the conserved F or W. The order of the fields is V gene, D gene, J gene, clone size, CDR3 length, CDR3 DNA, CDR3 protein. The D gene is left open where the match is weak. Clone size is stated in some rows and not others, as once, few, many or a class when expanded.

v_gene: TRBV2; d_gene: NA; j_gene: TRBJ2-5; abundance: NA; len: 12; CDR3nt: TGTGCCAGCAGTGAAGCGGTCGAGACCCAGTACTTC; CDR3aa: CASSEAVETQYF
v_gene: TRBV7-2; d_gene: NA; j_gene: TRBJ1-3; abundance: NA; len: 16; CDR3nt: TGTGCCAGCTGCCTGGATCTGGTGGGGCCTGGAAACACCATATATTTT; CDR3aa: CASCLDLVGPGNTIYF
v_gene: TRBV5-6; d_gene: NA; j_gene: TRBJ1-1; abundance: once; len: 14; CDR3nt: TGTGCCAGCAGCTTGTTACAGGGCGACACTGAAGCTTTCTTT; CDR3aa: CASSLLQGDTEAFF
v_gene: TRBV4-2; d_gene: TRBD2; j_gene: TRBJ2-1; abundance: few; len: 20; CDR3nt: TGTGCCAGCAGCCGCGGAGGGTTAGCGGGGAACTATAACCCTGGCAATGAGCAGTTCTTC; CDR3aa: CASSRGGLAGNYNPGNEQFF
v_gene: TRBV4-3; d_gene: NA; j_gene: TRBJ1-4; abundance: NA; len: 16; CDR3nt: TGCGCCAGCAGCCAAGATCCCGGGGGGACTAATGAAAAACTGTTTTTT; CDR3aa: CASSQDPGGTNEKLFF
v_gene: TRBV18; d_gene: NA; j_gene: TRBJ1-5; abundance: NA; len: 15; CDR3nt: TGTGCCAGCTCTCCAGGGGCCGCTAGCAATCAGCCCCAGCATTTT; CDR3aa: CASSPGAASNQPQHF
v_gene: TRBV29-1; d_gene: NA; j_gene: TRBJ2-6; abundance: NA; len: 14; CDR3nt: TGCAGCGTTGAATTGAACTCTGGGGCCAACGTCCTGACTTTC; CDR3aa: CSVELNSGANVLTF
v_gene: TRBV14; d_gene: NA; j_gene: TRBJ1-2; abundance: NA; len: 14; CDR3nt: TGTGCCAGCAGCCAAGAGAGGAAATTAAATGGCTACACCTTC; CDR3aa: CASSQERKLNGYTF
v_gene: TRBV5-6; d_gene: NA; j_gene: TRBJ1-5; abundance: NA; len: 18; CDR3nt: TGTGCCAGCAGCTTGGGAGAGCTACGGCTGGGCGGTAATCAGCCCCAGCATTTT; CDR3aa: CASSLGELRLGGNQPQHF
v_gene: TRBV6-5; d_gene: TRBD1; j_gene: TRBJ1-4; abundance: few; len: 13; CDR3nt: TGTGCCAGCAATCGACAGGGTGGCGAAAAACTGTTTTTT; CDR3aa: CASNRQGGEKLFF
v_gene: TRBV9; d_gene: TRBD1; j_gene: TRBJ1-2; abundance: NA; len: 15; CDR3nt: TGTGCCAGCAGCATCGGGACAGCGACTAACTATGGCTACACCTTC; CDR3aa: CASSIGTATNYGYTF
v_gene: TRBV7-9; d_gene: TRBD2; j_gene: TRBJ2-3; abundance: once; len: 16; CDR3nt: TGTGCCAGCAGCGCGCCGCGGGGGGGCCTGGCAGATACGCAGTATTTT; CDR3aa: CASSAPRGGLADTQYF
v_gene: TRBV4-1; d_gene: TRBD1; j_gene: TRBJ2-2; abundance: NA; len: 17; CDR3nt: TGCGCCAGCAGTCACAAGGGGACAGGTACGAACACCGGGGAGCTGTTTTTT; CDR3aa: CASSHKGTGTNTGELFF
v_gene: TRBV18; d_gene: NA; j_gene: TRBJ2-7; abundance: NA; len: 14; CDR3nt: TGTGCCAGCTCACCACCCAGTCCTGCCTACGAGCAGTACTTC; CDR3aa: CASSPPSPAYEQYF
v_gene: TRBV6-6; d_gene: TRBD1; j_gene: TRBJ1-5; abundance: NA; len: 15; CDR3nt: TGTGCCAGCAGTTACGGACAGGGCGGATACCAGCCCCAGCATTTT; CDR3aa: CASSYGQGGYQPQHF
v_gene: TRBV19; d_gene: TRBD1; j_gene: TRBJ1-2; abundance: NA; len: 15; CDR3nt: TGTGCCAGTAGTATCCCGACAGGGCACAACTATGGCTACACCTTC; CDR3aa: CASSIPTGHNYGYTF
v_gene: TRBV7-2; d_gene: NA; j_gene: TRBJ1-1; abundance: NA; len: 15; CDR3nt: TGTGCCAGCAGCGGATACAGCGTCGGGGACACTGAAGCTTTCTTT; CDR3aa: CASSGYSVGDTEAFF
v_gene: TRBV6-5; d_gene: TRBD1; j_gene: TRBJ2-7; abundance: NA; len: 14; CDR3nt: TGTGCCAGCAGGCAGACAGGGAGCTCCTACGAGCAGTACTTC; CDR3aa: CASRQTGSSYEQYF
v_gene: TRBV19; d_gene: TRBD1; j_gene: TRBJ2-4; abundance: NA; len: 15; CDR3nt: TGTGCCAGTAGTATTGAGGGACAGGGGAGGAACATTCAGTACTTC; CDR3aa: CASSIEGQGRNIQYF
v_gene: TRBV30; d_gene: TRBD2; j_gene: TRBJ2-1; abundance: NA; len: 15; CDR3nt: TGTGCCTGGTCTTCGGGGCTAGCGGGGAACAATGAGCAGTTCTTC; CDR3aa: CAWSSGLAGNNEQFF
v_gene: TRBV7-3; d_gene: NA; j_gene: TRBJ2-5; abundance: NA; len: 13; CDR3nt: TGTGCCAGCAGCTTAAAGGGGAGAGAGACCCAGTACTTC; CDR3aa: CASSLKGRETQYF
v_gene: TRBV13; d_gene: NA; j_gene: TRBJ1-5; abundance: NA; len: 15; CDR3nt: TGTGCCAGCAGCTTAGGCCGTAGCGGATATCAGCCCCAGCATTTT; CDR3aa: CASSLGRSGYQPQHF
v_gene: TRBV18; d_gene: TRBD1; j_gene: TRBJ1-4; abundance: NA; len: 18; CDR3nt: TGTGCCAGCTCAGAACGACAGGGGAGGTTGTCGACTAATGAAAAACTGTTTTTT; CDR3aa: CASSERQGRLSTNEKLFF
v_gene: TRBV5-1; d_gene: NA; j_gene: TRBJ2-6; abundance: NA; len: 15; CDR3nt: TGCGCCAGCAGCCCCTCACGCTCCGGGGCCAACGTCCTGACTTTC; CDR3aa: CASSPSRSGANVLTF
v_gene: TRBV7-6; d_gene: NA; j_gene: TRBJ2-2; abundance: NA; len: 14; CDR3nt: TGTGCCAGCAGCCCCTATACGGAAACCGGGGAGCTGTTTTTT; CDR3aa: CASSPYTETGELFF
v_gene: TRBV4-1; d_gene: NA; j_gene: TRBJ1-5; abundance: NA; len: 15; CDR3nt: TGCGCCAGCAGCCAAGAGGGGGGAGGCAATCAGCCCCAGCATTTT; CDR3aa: CASSQEGGGNQPQHF
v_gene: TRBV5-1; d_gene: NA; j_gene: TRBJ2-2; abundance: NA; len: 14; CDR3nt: TGCGCCAGCAGCTTGACCGGGAACACCGGGGAGCTGTTTTTT; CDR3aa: CASSLTGNTGELFF
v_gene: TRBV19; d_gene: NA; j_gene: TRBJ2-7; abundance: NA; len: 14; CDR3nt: TGTGCCAGTAGTATAGTGGGGGGCCTCGGGGAGCAGTACTTC; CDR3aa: CASSIVGGLGEQYF
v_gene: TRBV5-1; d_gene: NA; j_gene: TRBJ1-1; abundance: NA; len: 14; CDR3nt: TGCGCCAGCAGCGCTAAGACAGACAACACTGAAGCTTTCTTT; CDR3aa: CASSAKTDNTEAFF
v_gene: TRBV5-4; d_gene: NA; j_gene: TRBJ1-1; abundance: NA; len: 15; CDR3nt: TGTGCCAGCAGCTTGCTGGGAACAGGGAACACTGAAGCTTTCTTT; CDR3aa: CASSLLGTGNTEAFF
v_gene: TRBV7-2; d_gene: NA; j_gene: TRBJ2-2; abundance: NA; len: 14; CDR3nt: TGTGCCAGCAGCTTCTGGACAAACACCGGGGAGCTGTTTTTT; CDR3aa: CASSFWTNTGELFF
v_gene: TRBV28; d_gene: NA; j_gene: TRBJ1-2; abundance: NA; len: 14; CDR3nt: TGTGCCAGCAGTTTATTGCAAACCGACTATGGCTACACCTTC; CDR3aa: CASSLLQTDYGYTF
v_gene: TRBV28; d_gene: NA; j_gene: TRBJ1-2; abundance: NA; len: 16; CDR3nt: TGTGCCAGCAGTTTAAGGGCAGGCGGGTTTAACTATGGCTACACCTTC; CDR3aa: CASSLRAGGFNYGYTF
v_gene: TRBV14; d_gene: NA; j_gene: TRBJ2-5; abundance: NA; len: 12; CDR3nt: TGTGCCAGCAGCCGCTTTAAAGAGACCCAGTACTTC; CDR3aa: CASSRFKETQYF
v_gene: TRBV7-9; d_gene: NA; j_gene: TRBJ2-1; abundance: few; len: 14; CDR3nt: TGTGCCAGCAGCTCATCGTCCGGGGGGCGAGAGCAGTTCTTC; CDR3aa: CASSSSSGGREQFF
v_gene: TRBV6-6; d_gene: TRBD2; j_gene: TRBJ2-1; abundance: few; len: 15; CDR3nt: TGTGCCAGCAGCCGAGAGGCGGGGGGGCGGGATGAGCAGTTCTTC; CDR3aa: CASSREAGGRDEQFF
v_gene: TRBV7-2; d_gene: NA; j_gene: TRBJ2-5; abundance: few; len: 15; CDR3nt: TGTGCCAGCAGCTTAGCCGGGACTGACCAAGAGACCCAGTACTTC; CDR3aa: CASSLAGTDQETQYF
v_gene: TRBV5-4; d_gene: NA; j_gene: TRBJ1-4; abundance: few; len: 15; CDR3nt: TGTGCCAGCAGCTTAGGGGGACGGCAAAATGAAAAACTGTTTTTT; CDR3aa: CASSLGGRQNEKLFF
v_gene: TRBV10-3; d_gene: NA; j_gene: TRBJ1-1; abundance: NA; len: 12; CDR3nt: TGTGCCATCAGAGCCGGGGCTACGGAAGCTTTCTTT; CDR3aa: CAIRAGATEAFF
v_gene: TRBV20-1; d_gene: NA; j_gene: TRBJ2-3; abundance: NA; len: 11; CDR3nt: TGCAGTCCTAGGCGGCAAATCGAGTTCCATTTT; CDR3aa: CSPRRQIEFHF
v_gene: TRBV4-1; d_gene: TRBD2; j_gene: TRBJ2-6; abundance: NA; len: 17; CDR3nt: TGCGCCAGCAGCCAAGTAGCGGGGGAGGCTGGGGCCAACGTCCTGACTTTC; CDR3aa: CASSQVAGEAGANVLTF
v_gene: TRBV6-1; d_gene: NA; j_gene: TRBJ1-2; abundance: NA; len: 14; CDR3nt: TGTGCCAGCAGTGATAAGCAGGGGAGCTATGGCTACACCTTC; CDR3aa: CASSDKQGSYGYTF
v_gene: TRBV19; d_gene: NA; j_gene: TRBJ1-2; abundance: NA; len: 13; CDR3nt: TGTGCCAGTAGTTTTACGGGGTCTTATGGCTACACCTTC; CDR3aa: CASSFTGSYGYTF
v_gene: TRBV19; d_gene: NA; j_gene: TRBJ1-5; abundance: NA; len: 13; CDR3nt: TGTGCCAGTAGTATTAGGAAGAATCAGCCCCAGCATTTT; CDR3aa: CASSIRKNQPQHF
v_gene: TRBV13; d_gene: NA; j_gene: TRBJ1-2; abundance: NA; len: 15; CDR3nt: TGTGCCAGCAGCTTCCATTCTCCGGGGATATATGGCTACACCTTC; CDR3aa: CASSFHSPGIYGYTF
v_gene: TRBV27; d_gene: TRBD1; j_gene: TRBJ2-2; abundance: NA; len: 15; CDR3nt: TGTGCCAGCAGTTTATTGGGACAGGGGGCCGGGGAGCTGTTTTTT; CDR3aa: CASSLLGQGAGELFF
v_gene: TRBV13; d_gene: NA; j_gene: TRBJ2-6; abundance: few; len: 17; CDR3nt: TGTGCCAGCAGCTTAGTGGGTATCGGGGCTGGGGCCAACGTCCTGACTTTC; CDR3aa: CASSLVGIGAGANVLTF
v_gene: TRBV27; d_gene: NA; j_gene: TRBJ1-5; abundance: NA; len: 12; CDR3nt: TGTGCCAGCAGCCATAGCAATCAGCCCCAGCATTTT; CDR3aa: CASSHSNQPQHF
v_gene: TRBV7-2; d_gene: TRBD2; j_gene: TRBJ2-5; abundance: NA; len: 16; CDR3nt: TGTGCCAGCAGCTTACCTTTTAGGGGACTACAAGAGACCCAGTACTTC; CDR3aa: CASSLPFRGLQETQYF